This T cell receptor beta chain was recovered during a study of blood T cell repertoires in COVID-19. At the level of the study: The study drew acute and convalescent COVID-19 samples from the United States, Italy and Spain. The analysed material was cDNA or gDNA that came from T cells, B-cell-depleted T cells, or PBMCs.

The CDR3 loop spans 16 amino acids. V was pared by 2 bases and J by 1 base, with 5 bases of the junction left unmatched. Germline CDR1 and CDR2: MGHDK and SYGVNS. As originally analysed: Using reference gene primer amplification, nucleated cell counts were estimated. Libraries were prepared by immunoSEQ multiplex PCR; TCRdb keeps only in-frame clonotypes and omits some of them. V and J calls and clone size are given by that table; D and trimming were obtained from the DNA. The sample has fewer than 250,000 clones; 75% to 85% are singletons. V gene TRBV25-1 combines with J gene TRBJ1-5; 7 bases match TRBD1. Material for sequencing was peripheral blood. The TCR originated in a human donor in a cohort sampled during active COVID-19. In nucleotides, the CDR3 is TGTGCCAGCAGTGAAGGGCAGGGGGGAAGCAATCAGCCCCAGCATTTT. Translation gives CASSEGQGGSNQPQHF.